This T cell receptor beta chain was identified in a study of T cell responses to AZD1222 COVID-19 vaccine. Study observations and caveats: Only 5 or 6 individuals given AZD1222 were seropositive at baseline. Recipients of two AZD1222 doses showed rising Spike-specific TCR breadth and depth. In the spike-specific TCR repertoire, nearly half reportedly target unmutated variant regions.

Clones were sequenced by immunoSEQ multiplex PCR, and TCRdb holds only the in-frame ones, with some missing. The repertoire holds fewer than 100,000 clones, with approximately 94% as singletons. The CDR3 has 18 amino acids. Germline V gives CDR1 SGHVS, CDR2 FQNEAQ. V trimming: 5 bases; J trimming: 8 bases; junction bases outside the gene matches: 20. Points on this clone: Antigen specificity is unknown.

This chain joins TRBV7-8 and TRBJ1-4; 7 bases match TRBD1. Here the sequenced sample was peripheral blood, taken on day 0 of AZD1222 vaccination. The sequence was obtained from an adult in good health. The CDR3 nucleotides are TGTGCCAGCAGCCTACCGGGACAGACTTTTCCGCAGTCGGAAAAACTGTTTTTT. Its translation: CASSLPGQTFPQSEKLFF.